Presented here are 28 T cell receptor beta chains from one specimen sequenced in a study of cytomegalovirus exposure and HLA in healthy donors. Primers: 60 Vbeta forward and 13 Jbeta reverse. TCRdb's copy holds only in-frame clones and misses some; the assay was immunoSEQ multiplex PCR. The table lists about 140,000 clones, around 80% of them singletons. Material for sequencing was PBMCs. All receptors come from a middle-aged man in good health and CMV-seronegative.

The CDR3: CASSDSGGYSYEQYF. The CDR3 DNA reads TGTGCCAGCAGCGATAGCGGGGGGTACTCCTACGAGCAGTACTTC. The J gene is TRBJ2-5, the V gene TRBV9; TRBD2 matches at 10 bases. The J call may not be correct, given that the DNA end is closer to TRBJ2-7. CDR1 and CDR2 (germline): SGDLS, YYNGEE. The CDR3 is made up of 15 amino acids.

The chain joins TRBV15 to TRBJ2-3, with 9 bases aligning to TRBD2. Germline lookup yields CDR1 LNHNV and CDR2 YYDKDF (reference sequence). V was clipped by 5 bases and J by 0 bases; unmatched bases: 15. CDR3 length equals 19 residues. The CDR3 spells CATSGLGSGGYTSTDTQYF. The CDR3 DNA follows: TGTGCCACCAGCGGGCTTGGAAGCGGGGGGTACACTAGCACAGATACGCAGTATTTT.

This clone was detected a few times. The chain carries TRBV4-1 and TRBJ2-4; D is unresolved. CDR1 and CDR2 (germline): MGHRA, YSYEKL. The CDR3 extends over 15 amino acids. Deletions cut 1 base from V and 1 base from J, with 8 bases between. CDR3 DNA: TGCGCCAGCAGCCAAGGCACTACGGCCAAAAACATTCAGTACTTC. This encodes CASSQGTTAKNIQYF.

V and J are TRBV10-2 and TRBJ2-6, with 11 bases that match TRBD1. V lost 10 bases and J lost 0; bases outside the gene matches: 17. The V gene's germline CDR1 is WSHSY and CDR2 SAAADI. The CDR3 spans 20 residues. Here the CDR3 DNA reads TGCGCCACCAGCACCGGGACAGGGGGTAGAATAATCTCTGGGGCCAACGTCCTGACTTTC. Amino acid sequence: CATSTGTGGRIISGANVLTF.

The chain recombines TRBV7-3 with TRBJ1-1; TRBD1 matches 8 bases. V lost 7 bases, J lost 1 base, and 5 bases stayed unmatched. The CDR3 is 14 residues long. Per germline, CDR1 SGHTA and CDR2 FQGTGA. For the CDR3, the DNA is TGTGCCAGCAACACAGGGGGGGCGAACACTGAAGCTTTCTTT. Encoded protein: CASNTGGANTEAFF.

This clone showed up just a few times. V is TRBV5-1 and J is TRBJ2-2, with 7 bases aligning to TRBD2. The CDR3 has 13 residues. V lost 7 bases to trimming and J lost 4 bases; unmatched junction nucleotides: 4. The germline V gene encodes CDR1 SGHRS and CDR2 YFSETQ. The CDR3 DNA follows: TGCGCCAGCTCTAGCGGCTCCACCGGGGAGCTGTTTTTT. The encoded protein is CASSSGSTGELFF.

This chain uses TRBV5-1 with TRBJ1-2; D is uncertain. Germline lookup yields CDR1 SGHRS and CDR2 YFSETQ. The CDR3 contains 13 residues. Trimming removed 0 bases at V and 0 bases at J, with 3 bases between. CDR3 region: CASSLDTNYGYTF. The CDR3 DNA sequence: TGCGCCAGCAGCTTGGATACTAACTATGGCTACACCTTC.

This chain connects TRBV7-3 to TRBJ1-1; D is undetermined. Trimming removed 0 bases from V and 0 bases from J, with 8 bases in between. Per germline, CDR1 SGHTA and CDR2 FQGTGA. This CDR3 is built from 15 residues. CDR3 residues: CASSLTPGLNTEAFF. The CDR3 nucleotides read TGTGCCAGCAGCTTAACGCCCGGGTTGAACACTGAAGCTTTCTTT.

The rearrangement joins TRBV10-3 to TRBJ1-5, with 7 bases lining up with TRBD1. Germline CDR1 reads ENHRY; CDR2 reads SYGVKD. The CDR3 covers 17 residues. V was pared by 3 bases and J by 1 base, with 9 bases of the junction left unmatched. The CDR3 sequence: CAISDPYRGDSNQPQHF. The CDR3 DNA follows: TGTGCCATCAGTGACCCATACAGGGGCGACAGCAATCAGCCCCAGCATTTT.

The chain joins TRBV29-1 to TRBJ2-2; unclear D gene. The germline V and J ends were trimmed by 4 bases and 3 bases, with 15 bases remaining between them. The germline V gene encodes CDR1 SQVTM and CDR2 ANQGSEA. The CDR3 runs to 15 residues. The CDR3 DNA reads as TGCAGCGTTGCCCCCCTTAGCTTTGACACCGGGGAGCTGTTTTTT. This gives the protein CSVAPLSFDTGELFF.

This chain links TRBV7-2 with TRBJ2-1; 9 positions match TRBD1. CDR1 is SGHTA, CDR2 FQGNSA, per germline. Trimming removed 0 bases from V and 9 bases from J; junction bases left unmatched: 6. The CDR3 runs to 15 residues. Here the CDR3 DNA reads TGTGCCAGCAGCTTAGCTGGGGACAGGGCTAGTGAGCAGTTCTTC. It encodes CASSLAGDRASEQFF.

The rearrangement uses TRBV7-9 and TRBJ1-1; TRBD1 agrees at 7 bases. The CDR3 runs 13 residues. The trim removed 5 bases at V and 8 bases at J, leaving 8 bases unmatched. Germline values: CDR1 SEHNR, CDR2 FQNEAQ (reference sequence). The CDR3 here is CASSILQGTEAFF. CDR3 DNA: TGTGCCAGCAGCATTCTACAGGGGACCGAAGCTTTCTTT.

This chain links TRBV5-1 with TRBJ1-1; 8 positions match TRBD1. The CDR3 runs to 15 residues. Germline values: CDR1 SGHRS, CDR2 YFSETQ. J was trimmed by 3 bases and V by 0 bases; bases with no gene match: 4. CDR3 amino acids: CASSLVGQGDTEAFF. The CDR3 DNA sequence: TGCGCCAGCAGCTTGGTAGGACAGGGAGACACTGAAGCTTTCTTT.

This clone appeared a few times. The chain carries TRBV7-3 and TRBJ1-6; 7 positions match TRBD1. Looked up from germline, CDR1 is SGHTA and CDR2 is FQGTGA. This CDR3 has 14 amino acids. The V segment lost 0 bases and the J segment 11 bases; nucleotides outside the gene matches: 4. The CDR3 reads CASSLTQQGTPLHF. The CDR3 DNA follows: TGTGCCAGCAGCTTAACCCAACAGGGGACACCCCTCCACTTT.

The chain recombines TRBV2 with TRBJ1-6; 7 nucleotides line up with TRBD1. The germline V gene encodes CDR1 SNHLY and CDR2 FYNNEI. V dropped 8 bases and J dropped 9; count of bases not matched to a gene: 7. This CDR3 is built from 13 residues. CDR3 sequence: CASGGGRGSPLHF. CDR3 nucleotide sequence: TGTGCCAGCGGAGGGGGCAGGGGTTCACCCCTCCACTTT. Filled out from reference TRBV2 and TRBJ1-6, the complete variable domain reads EPEVTQTPSHQVTQMGQEVILRCVPISNHLYFYWYRQILGQKVEFLVSFYNNEISEKSEIFDDQFSVERPDGSNFTLKIRSTKLEDSAMYFCASGGGRGSPLHFGNGTRLTVT.

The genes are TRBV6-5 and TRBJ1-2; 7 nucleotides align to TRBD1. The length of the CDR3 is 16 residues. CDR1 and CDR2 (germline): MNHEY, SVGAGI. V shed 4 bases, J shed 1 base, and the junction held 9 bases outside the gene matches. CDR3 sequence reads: CASSSTGARLNYGYTF. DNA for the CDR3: TGTGCCAGCAGTTCAACAGGGGCCAGGCTTAACTATGGCTACACCTTC.

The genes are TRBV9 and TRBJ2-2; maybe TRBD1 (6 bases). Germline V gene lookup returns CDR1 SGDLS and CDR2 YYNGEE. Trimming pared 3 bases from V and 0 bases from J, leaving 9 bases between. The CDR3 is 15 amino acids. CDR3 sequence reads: CASSAQGSNTGELFF. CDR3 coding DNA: TGTGCCAGCAGCGCCCAGGGGTCGAACACCGGGGAGCTGTTTTTT. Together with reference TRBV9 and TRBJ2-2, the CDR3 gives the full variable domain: DSGVTQTPKHLITATGQRVTLRCSPRSGDLSVYWYQQSLDQGLQFLIQYYNGEERAKGNILERFSAQQFPDLHSELNLSSLELGDSALYFCASSAQGSNTGELFFGEGSRLTVL.

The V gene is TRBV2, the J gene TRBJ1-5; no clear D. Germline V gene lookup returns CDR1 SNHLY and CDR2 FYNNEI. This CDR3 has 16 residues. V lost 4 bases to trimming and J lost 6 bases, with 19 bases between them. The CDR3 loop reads CASSGFAAGEGQPQHF. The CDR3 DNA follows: TGTGCCAGCAGTGGATTCGCCGCCGGGGAAGGTCAGCCCCAGCATTTT. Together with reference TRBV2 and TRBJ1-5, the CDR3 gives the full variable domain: EPEVTQTPSHQVTQMGQEVILRCVPISNHLYFYWYRQILGQKVEFLVSFYNNEISEKSEIFDDQFSVERPDGSNFTLKIRSTKLEDSAMYFCASSGFAAGEGQPQHFGDGTRLSIL.

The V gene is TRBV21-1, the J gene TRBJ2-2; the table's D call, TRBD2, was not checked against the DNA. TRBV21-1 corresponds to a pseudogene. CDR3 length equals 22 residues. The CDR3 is CASSKGAPQLSVRKTITGELFF. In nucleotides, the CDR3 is TGTGCCAGCAGCAAAGGGGCCCCGCAGTTATCAGTAAGAAAGACTATCACCGGGGAGCTGTTTTTT.

The CDR3 region has the DNA TGTGCCAGCACCTTACCGGGACAGGCGAACACCGGGGAGCTGTTTTTT. The encoded protein is CASTLPGQANTGELFF. The chain couples TRBV28 to TRBJ2-2; 8 nucleotides agree with TRBD1. V lost 7 bases to trimming and J lost 0 bases; unmatched junction nucleotides: 7. The CDR3 loop spans 16 amino acids. Germline V lookup: CDR1 MDHEN, CDR2 SYDVKM.

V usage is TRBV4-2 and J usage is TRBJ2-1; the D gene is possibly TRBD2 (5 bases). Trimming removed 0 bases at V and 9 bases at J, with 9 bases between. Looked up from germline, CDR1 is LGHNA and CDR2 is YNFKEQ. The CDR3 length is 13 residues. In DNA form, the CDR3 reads TGTGCCAGCAGCCAAGATCCGAGCGGTGAGCAGTTCTTC. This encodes CASSQDPSGEQFF.

CDR3 region: CASSLGLAGSNEQFF. The CDR3 nucleotides are TGTGCCAGCAGTTTAGGACTAGCGGGGTCAAATGAGCAGTTCTTC. The chain carries TRBV7-3 and TRBJ2-1, with TRBD2 matching 12 bases. The CDR3 is made up of 15 amino acids. V gave up 6 bases and J gave up 7 bases; unmatched junction bases: 7. Germline V gives CDR1 SGHTA, CDR2 FQGTGA.

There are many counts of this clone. This chain's CDR3 is CASSDSSGGVNEQFF. CDR3 DNA sequence: TGTGCCAGCAGTGACTCTAGCGGGGGGGTCAATGAGCAGTTCTTC. The genes are TRBV6-4 and TRBJ2-1; 11 bases match TRBD2. Germline V CDR1 and CDR2: MRHNA, SNTAGT. The V gene end was trimmed by 0 bases and the J gene end by 6 bases; junction bases not matched to a gene: 1. The CDR3 extends over 15 amino acids.

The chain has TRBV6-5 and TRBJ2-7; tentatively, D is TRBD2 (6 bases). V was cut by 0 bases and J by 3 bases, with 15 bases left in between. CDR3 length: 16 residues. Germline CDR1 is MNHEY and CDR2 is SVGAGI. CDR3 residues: CASSYSFGGRFYEQYF. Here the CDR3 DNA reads TGTGCCAGCAGTTACTCCTTCGGGGGACGGTTCTACGAGCAGTACTTC.

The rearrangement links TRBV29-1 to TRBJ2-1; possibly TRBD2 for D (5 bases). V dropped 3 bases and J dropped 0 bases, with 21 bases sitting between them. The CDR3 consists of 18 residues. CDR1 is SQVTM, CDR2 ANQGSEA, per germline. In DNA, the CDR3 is TGCAGCGTTGAGGGTGTAGTACTGAGGGCCAGCTCCTACAATGAGCAGTTCTTC. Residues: CSVEGVVLRASSYNEQFF.

The CDR3, as DNA: TGTGCCAGCAGCCCAGAGAACACTGAAGCTTTCTTT. Translation: CASSPENTEAFF. This rearrangement joins TRBV7-8 to TRBJ1-1; D unresolved. V was trimmed by 5 bases and J by 1 base, leaving 5 bases between them. The CDR3 spans 12 residues. Germline-derived CDR1 and CDR2 are SGHVS and FQNEAQ.

The CDR3 loop is CASSLAAYSGNTIYF. The CDR3 DNA sequence: TGTGCCAGCAGCTTAGCAGCGTACTCTGGAAACACCATATATTTT. V gene TRBV7-8 combines with J gene TRBJ1-3; no reliable D call. With 0 bases removed from V and 0 bases from J, the gap between germline ends came to 6 bases. The germline gives CDR1 SGHVS, CDR2 FQNEAQ. This CDR3 comprises 15 residues.

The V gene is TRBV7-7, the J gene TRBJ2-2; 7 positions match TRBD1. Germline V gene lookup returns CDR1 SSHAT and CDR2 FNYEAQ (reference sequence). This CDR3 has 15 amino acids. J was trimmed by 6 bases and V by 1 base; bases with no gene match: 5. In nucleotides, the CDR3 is TGTGCCAGCAGCTTAGAGGGGGCGCATGCCGGGGAGCTGTTTTTT. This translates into CASSLEGAHAGELFF. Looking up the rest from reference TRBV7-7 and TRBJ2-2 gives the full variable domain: GAGVSQSPRYKVTKRGQDVTLRCDPISSHATLYWYQQALGQGPEFLTYFNYEAQPDKSGLPSDRFSAERPEGSISTLTIQRTEQRDSAMYRCASSLEGAHAGELFFGEGSRLTVL.